This entry is about one T cell receptor beta chain. Its antigen remains unidentified. Germline V CDR1 and CDR2: SGHRS, YFSETQ. This CDR3 contains 16 residues. This sample was included in a study of monozygotic twins with inflammatory bowel disease. General study points: Compared with healthy co-twins, IBD patients showed reduced TCRbeta repertoire diversity by inverse Simpson. Researchers reported no repertoire similarity difference between concordant and discordant twins, possibly from limited power.

One entry per CDR3 protein, without DNA, is what TCRdb gives after re-calling the 5' RACE reads. This repertoire includes fewer than 550,000 distinct CDR3 sequences. This sequence was found in a human donor with ulcerative colitis or Crohn's disease, or a healthy co-twin of an affected twin (not recorded which). Sequenced material: blood. The rearrangement uses TRBV5-1 and TRBJ2-2; the D call from TCRdb, TRBD2, cannot be confirmed without DNA. The CDR3 reads CASSPVAGTPNGELFF.